This is a list of T cell receptor beta chains from one sample in a study of OX40 agonist ivuxolimab in advanced cancers. Method: immunoSEQ multiplex PCR; TCRdb's copy keeps in-frame clones and lacks some. Of about 100,000 clones in the sample, 90% were seen once. The sample in question was CD4+ or CD8+ T cells sorted from blood, obtained in a trial of the OX40 agonist ivuxolimab. The receptors shown here come from an adult with an advanced solid tumor such as melanoma, head and neck, liver or kidney cancer. The conserved cysteine and the conserved F or W are not part of the CDR3 here. The D gene is left open where the match is weak.

cdr3_aa: AWSVPGNTGELF
d_call: .
j_call: TRBJ2-2
v_call: TRBV30
cdr3_length: 12

cdr3_aa: ASSLGMEGVGGYT
d_call: .
j_call: TRBJ1-2
v_call: TRBV7-2
cdr3_length: 13

cdr3_aa: ASSTGQVRAEKLF
d_call: TRBD1
j_call: TRBJ1-4
v_call: TRBV6-5
cdr3_length: 13

cdr3_aa: ASSPVAGDTDTQY
d_call: TRBD2
j_call: TRBJ2-3
v_call: TRBV9
cdr3_length: 13

cdr3_aa: ASSLGLSNTGELF
d_call: .
j_call: TRBJ2-2
v_call: TRBV7-9
cdr3_length: 13

cdr3_aa: ASSERAGGSKIGSEQY
d_call: TRBD2
j_call: TRBJ2-7
v_call: TRBV6-1
cdr3_length: 16

cdr3_aa: ASSLEGQGAYEQY
d_call: TRBD1
j_call: TRBJ2-7
v_call: TRBV7-2
cdr3_length: 13

cdr3_aa: ATRQYGDNQPQH
d_call: .
j_call: TRBJ1-5
v_call: TRBV25-1
cdr3_length: 12

cdr3_aa: ASSLGRGPYEQY
d_call: TRBD2
j_call: TRBJ2-7
v_call: TRBV28
cdr3_length: 12

cdr3_aa: ASSVLGYGNTEAF
d_call: .
j_call: TRBJ1-1
v_call: TRBV5-6
cdr3_length: 13

cdr3_aa: ASTLVRDRETREKLF
d_call: TRBD1
j_call: TRBJ1-4
v_call: TRBV5-6
cdr3_length: 15

cdr3_aa: ATGASPYEQY
d_call: .
j_call: TRBJ2-7
v_call: TRBV2
cdr3_length: 10

cdr3_aa: ASSLFAGERRETQY
d_call: TRBD2
j_call: TRBJ2-5
v_call: TRBV5-6
cdr3_length: 14

cdr3_aa: ASSPRTGAKETQY
d_call: TRBD1
j_call: TRBJ2-5
v_call: TRBV7-9
cdr3_length: 13

cdr3_aa: ASNTGTSNTGELF
d_call: .
j_call: TRBJ2-2
v_call: TRBV4-2
cdr3_length: 13

cdr3_aa: ASSLVEQTYEQY
d_call: .
j_call: TRBJ2-7
v_call: TRBV7-6
cdr3_length: 12

cdr3_aa: ASSFGLTPH
d_call: .
j_call: TRBJ2-3
v_call: TRBV11-2
cdr3_length: 9

cdr3_aa: ASSPRQGGETQY
d_call: .
j_call: TRBJ2-5
v_call: TRBV5-1
cdr3_length: 12

cdr3_aa: ASSPTSGSSYEQY
d_call: TRBD2
j_call: TRBJ2-7
v_call: TRBV18
cdr3_length: 13

cdr3_aa: ASSLAGRQETQY
d_call: .
j_call: TRBJ2-5
v_call: TRBV7-2
cdr3_length: 12

cdr3_aa: ASSSDTDQPQH
d_call: .
j_call: TRBJ1-5
v_call: TRBV5-4
cdr3_length: 11

cdr3_aa: ASSPLGPSGRARETQY
d_call: TRBD2
j_call: TRBJ2-5
v_call: TRBV18
cdr3_length: 16

cdr3_aa: ASYSGGGETQY
d_call: .
j_call: TRBJ2-5
v_call: TRBV19
cdr3_length: 11

cdr3_aa: ASSLGVHSKETQY
d_call: .
j_call: TRBJ2-5
v_call: TRBV5-4
cdr3_length: 13

cdr3_aa: AWKASGSTDTQY
d_call: TRBD2
j_call: TRBJ2-3
v_call: TRBV30
cdr3_length: 12

cdr3_aa: ASEDGQNTGELF
d_call: .
j_call: TRBJ2-2
v_call: TRBV11-3
cdr3_length: 12

cdr3_aa: ASSYRTGGETQY
d_call: TRBD1
j_call: TRBJ2-5
v_call: TRBV6-5
cdr3_length: 12

cdr3_aa: ASTQTRVETQY
d_call: .
j_call: TRBJ2-5
v_call: TRBV23-1
cdr3_length: 11

cdr3_aa: ASSRDVSNTEAF
d_call: .
j_call: TRBJ1-1
v_call: TRBV6-1
cdr3_length: 12

cdr3_aa: ASSLAGTAGETQY
d_call: .
j_call: TRBJ2-5
v_call: TRBV5-8
cdr3_length: 13

cdr3_aa: ASSVVGSSYEQY
d_call: .
j_call: TRBJ2-7
v_call: TRBV9
cdr3_length: 12

cdr3_aa: ASSQVSTSGTGELF
d_call: TRBD2
j_call: TRBJ2-2
v_call: TRBV4-1
cdr3_length: 14

cdr3_aa: ASSGQNPYEQY
d_call: .
j_call: TRBJ2-7
v_call: TRBV2
cdr3_length: 11

cdr3_aa: ASSARQRSGGANVLT
d_call: .
j_call: TRBJ2-6
v_call: TRBV19
cdr3_length: 15

cdr3_aa: ASSFSKRTSRETQY
d_call: TRBD2
j_call: TRBJ2-5
v_call: TRBV7-2
cdr3_length: 14

cdr3_aa: ASRSSTGAAGNQPQH
d_call: TRBD1
j_call: TRBJ1-5
v_call: TRBV19
cdr3_length: 15

cdr3_aa: ASSLLGGTGELF
d_call: .
j_call: TRBJ2-2
v_call: TRBV18
cdr3_length: 12

cdr3_aa: ASYSRGYGYT
d_call: .
j_call: TRBJ1-2
v_call: TRBV6-5
cdr3_length: 10

cdr3_aa: ASSLSGDRTDTQY
d_call: .
j_call: TRBJ2-3
v_call: TRBV5-1
cdr3_length: 13

cdr3_aa: ASSPNREGVYNEQF
d_call: .
j_call: TRBJ2-1
v_call: TRBV9
cdr3_length: 14

cdr3_aa: AWLRGYNEQF
d_call: .
j_call: TRBJ2-1
v_call: TRBV30
cdr3_length: 10

cdr3_aa: ASIPTPRGQGGYT
d_call: TRBD1
j_call: TRBJ1-2
v_call: TRBV2
cdr3_length: 13